This TCR beta chain was identified in a study of blood T cells in healthy people across ages. Study results and limitations: Unsorted PBMC input precluded a conclusive naive versus antigen-experienced comparison. It was held that the diversity estimates obtained from one million T cells were underestimates. The study found more naive CD4+ cells and higher diversity in long-lived than aged donors.

Through a sample-barcoded 5' primer and a J-beta primer mix, a second PCR was run for roughly 6 to 11 cycles. Tags on each cDNA molecule came from a template-switch adaptor with 12 random nucleotides. In TCRdb, the 5' RACE reads were re-called with MiXCR into one record per CDR3 protein. There are fewer than 1 million distinct CDR3 sequences in the sample; approximately 48% occur only once, and roughly 19% lies in the top ten. CDR1 is DFQATT, CDR2 SNEGSKA, per germline (reference sequence). J gave up 6 bases and V 0 bases, and 8 bases lay outside the gene matches. This CDR3 has 15 amino acids. This clonotype was recorded at least ten times. Antigen: not known. A much larger clonotype is one base distant, so this may be a read error.

The clonotype was recovered from a man in his sixties in good health. V usage is TRBV20-1 and J usage is TRBJ2-7; TRBD1 agrees at 10 bases. Sequencing was performed on blood. Here the CDR3 DNA reads TGCAGTGCTAGAGATGGGGACAGGGGTTTGGGCGAGCAGTACTTC. It encodes CSARDGDRGLGEQYF.